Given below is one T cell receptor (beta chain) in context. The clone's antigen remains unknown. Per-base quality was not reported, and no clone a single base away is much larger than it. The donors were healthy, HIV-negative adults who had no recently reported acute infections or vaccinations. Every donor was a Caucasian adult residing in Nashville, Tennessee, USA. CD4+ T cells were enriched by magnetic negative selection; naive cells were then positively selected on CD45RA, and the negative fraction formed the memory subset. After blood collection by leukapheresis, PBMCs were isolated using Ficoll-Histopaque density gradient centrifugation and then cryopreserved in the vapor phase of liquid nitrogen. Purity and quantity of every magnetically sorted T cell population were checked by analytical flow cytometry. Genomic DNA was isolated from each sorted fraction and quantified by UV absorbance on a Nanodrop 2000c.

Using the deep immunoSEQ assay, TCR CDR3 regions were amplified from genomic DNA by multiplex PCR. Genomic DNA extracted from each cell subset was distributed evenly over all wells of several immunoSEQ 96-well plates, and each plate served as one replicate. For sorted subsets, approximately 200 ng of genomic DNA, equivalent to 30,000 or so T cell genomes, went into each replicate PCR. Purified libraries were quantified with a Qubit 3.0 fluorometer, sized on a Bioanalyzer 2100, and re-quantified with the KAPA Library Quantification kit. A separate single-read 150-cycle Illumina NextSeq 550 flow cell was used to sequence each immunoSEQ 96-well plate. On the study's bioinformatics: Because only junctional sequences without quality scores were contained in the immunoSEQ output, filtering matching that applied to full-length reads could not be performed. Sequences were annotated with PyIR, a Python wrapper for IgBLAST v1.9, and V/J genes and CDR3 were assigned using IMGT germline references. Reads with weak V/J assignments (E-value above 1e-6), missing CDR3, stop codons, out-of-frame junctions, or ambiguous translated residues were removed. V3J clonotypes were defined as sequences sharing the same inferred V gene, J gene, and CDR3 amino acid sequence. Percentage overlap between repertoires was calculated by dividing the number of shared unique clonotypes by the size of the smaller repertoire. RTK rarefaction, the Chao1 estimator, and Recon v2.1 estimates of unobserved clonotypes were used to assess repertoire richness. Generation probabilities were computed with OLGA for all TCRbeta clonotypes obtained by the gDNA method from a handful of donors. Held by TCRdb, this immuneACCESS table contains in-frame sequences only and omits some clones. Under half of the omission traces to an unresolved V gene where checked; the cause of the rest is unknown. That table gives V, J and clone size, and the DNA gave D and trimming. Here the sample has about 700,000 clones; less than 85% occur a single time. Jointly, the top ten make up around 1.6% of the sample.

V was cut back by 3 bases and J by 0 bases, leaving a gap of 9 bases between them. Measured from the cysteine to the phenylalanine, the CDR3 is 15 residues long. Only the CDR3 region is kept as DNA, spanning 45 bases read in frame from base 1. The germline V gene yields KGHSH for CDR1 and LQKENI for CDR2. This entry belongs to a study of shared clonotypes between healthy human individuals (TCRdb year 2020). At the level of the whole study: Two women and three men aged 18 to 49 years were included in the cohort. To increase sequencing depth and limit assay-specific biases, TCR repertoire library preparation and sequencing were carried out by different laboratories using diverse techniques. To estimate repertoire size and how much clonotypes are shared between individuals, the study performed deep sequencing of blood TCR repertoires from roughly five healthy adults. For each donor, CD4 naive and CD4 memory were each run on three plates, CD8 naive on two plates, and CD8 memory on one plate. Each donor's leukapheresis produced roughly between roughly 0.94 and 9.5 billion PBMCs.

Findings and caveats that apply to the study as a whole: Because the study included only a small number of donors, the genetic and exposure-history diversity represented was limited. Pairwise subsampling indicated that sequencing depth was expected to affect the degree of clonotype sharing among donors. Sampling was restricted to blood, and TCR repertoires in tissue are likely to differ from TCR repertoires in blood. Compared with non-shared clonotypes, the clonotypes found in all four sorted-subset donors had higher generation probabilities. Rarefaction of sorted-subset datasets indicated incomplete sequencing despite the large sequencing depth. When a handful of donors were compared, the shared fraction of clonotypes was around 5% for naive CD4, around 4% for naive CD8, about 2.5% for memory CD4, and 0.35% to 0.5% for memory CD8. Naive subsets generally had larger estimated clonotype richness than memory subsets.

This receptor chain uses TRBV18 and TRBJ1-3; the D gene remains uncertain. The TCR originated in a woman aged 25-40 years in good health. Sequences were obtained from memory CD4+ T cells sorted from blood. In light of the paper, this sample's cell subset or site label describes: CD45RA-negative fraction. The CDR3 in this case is CASSPLGISGNTIYF. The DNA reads TGTGCCAGCTCACCCCTAGGGATCTCTGGAAACACCATATATTTT.